This TCR beta chain was observed in a study of lymphopenia after photon versus proton radiotherapy. Using immunoSEQ multiplex PCR, the repertoire was profiled, and TCRdb retains in-frame clones only, with some absent. Among tens of thousands of clones listed, approximately 84% were seen once. Germline CDR1 reads SGHNT; CDR2 reads YENEEA. The length of the CDR3 is 14 residues. V was clipped by 5 bases and J by 1 base, with 11 bases between them. This clonotype originated in a man between 60 and 75 years old with pancreatic cancer. Here the sequenced sample was peripheral blood, taken from a patient treated with proton-based radiotherapy. The genes are TRBV11-3 and TRBJ1-1, with D perhaps matching TRBD1 (5 bases). The CDR3 region is CASSAGGGNTEAFF. The CDR3 nucleotides read TGTGCCAGCAGCGCTGGGGGAGGGAACACTGAAGCTTTCTTT.